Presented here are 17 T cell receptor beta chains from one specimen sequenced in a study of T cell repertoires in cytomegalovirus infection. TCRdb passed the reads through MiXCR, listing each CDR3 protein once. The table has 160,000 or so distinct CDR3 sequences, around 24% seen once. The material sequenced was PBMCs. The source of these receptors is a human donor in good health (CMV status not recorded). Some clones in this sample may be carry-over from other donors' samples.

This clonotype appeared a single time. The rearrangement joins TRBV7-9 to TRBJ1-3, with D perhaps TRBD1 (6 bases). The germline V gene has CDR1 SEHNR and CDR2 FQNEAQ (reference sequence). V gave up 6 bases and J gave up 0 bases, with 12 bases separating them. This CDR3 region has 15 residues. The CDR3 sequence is CASSDDRSSGNTIYF. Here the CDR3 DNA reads TGTGCCAGCAGTGATGACAGGAGCTCTGGAAACACCATATATTTT. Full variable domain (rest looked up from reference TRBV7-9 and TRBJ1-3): DTGVSQNPRHKITKRGQNVTFRCDPISEHNRLYWYRQTLGQGPEFLTYFQNEAQLEKSRLLSDRFSAERPKGSFSTLEIQRTEQGDSAMYLCASSDDRSSGNTIYFGEGSWLTVV.

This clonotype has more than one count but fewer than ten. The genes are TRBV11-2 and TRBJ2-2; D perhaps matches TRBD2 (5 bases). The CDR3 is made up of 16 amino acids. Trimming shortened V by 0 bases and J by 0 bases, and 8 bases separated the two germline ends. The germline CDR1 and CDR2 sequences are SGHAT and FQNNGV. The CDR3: CASSLELVTNTGELFF. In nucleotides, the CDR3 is TGTGCCAGCAGCTTAGAACTAGTTACGAACACCGGGGAGCTGTTTTTT.

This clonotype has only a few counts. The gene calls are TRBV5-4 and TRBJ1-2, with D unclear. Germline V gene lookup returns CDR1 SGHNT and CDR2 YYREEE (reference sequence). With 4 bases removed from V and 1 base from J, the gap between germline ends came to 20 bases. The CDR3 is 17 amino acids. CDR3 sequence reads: CASSMTPGPRVNYGYTF. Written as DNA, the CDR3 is TGTGCCAGCAGCATGACCCCGGGCCCGAGGGTTAACTATGGCTACACCTTC.

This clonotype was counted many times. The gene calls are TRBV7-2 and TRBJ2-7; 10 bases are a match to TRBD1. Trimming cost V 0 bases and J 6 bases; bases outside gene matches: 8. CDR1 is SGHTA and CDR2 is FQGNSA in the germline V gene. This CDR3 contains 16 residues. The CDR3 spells CASSLASTGGVGEQYF. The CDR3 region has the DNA TGTGCCAGCAGCTTAGCATCGACAGGGGGCGTGGGCGAGCAGTACTTC.

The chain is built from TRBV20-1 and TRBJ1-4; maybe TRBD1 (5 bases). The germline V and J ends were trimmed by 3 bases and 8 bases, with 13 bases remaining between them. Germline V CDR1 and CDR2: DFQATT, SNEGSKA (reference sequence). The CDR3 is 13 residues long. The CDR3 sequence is CSASPPGREKLFF. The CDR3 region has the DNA TGCAGTGCTAGTCCCCCAGGGCGCGAAAAACTGTTTTTT.

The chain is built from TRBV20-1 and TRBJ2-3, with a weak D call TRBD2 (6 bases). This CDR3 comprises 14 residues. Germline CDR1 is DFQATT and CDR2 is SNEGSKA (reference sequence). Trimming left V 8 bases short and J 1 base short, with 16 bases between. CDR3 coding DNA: TGCAGTCGCGCAGTGGCGGGACGCACAGATACGCAGTATTTT. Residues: CSRAVAGRTDTQYF.

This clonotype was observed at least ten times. CDR3 amino acids: CASSPGRVGYTF. In DNA form, the CDR3 reads TGTGCCAGCAGCCCCGGCAGGGTCGGCTACACCTTC. This sequence joins TRBV6-2 or TRBV6-3 and TRBJ1-2; D might be TRBD1 (5 bases). There are 12 residues in the CDR3. CDR1 is MNHEY and CDR2 is SVGEGT in the germline V gene. Trimming shortened V by 6 bases and J by 8 bases, and 13 bases separated the two germline ends.

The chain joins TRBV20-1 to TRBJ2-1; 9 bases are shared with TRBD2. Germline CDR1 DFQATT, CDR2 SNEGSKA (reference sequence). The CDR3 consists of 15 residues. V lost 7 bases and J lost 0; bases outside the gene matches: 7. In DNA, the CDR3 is TGCAGTGTTGGTAGCGGGGGTAGCTCCTACAATGAGCAGTTCTTC. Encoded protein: CSVGSGGSSYNEQFF.

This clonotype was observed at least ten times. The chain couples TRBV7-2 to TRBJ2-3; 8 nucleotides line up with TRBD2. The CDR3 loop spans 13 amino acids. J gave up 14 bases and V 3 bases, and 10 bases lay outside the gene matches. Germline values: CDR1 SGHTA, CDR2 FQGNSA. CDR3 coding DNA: TGTGCCAGCAGCTTCATATACGGGGGGGTTTTGTATTTT. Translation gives CASSFIYGGVLYF.

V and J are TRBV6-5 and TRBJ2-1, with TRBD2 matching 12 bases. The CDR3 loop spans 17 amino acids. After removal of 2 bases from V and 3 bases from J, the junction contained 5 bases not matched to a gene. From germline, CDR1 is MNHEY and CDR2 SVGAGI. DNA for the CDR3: TGTGCCAGCAGTTACGAGCTAGCGGGAGGGATCTACAATGAGCAGTTCTTC. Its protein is CASSYELAGGIYNEQFF.

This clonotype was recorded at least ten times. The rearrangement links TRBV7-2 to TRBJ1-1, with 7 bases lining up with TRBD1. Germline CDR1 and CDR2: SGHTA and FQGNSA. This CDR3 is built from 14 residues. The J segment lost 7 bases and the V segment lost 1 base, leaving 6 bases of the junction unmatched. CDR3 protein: CASSLEGQSVEAFF. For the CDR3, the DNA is TGTGCCAGCAGCTTAGAGGGACAGAGTGTTGAAGCTTTCTTT.

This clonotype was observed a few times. CDR3 sequence: CASSYRGGDTEAFF. The CDR3 DNA reads TGTGCCAGCAGTTACAGGGGCGGTGACACTGAAGCTTTCTTT. The V gene is TRBV6-5, the J gene TRBJ1-1; possible D gene TRBD1, 5 bases. Looked up from germline, CDR1 is MNHEY and CDR2 is SVGAGI. This CDR3 comprises 14 residues. V lost 2 bases to trimming and J lost 3 bases, with 10 bases between them.

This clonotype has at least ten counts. The CDR3 is CASSLGRRDTGELFF. CDR3 in DNA: TGTGCCAGCAGCTTAGGGAGGAGGGACACCGGGGAGCTGTTTTTT. The chain employs TRBV7-2 and TRBJ2-2; TRBD2 might be the D (6 bases). V gave up 1 base and J gave up 3 bases, with 9 bases separating them. Germline CDR1 reads SGHTA; CDR2 reads FQGNSA. This CDR3 is built from 15 residues.

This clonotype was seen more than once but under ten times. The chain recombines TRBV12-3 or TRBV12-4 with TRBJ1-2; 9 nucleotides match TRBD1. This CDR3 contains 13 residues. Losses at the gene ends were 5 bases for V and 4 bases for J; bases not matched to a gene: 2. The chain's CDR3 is CASSKTGGYGYTF. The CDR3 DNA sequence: TGTGCCAGCAGTAAGACAGGGGGCTATGGCTACACCTTC.

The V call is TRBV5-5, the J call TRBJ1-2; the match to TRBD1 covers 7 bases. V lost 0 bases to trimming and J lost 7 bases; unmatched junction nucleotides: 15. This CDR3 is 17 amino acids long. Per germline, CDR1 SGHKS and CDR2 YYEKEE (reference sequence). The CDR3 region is CASSLVRQGGMTSGYTF. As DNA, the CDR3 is TGTGCCAGCAGCTTGGTGAGACAAGGGGGCATGACGTCTGGCTACACCTTC.

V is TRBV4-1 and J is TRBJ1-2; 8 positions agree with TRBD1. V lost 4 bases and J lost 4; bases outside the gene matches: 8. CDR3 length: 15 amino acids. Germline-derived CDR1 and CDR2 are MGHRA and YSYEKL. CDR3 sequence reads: CASSPSGTGVYGYTF. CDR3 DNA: TGCGCCAGCAGCCCCTCCGGGACAGGAGTCTATGGCTACACCTTC.

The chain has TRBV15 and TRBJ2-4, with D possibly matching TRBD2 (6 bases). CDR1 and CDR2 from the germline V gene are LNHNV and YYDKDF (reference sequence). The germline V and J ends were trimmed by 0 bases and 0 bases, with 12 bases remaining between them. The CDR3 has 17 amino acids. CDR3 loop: CATSREKGRGAKNIQYF. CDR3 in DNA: TGTGCCACCAGCAGAGAAAAAGGGCGGGGAGCCAAAAACATTCAGTACTTC.